This T cell receptor (beta chain) derives from a study of T-cell memory formation after mild COVID-19. TCRdb independently ran MiXCR on the 5' RACE reads; one entry per CDR3 protein. The sample carries roughly 600,000 distinct CDR3 sequences, approximately 19% recorded once. This clonotype has a handful of counts. Mismatch with germline at one junction end may stem from a read error. Germline V lookup: CDR1 SSHAT, CDR2 FNYEAQ (reference sequence). The CDR3 loop spans 15 amino acids. Sequenced sample: PBMCs or a T cell subset sorted from them (not recorded which). The J gene is TRBJ2-7, the V gene TRBV7-7, with 12 positions matching TRBD2. This clonotype was obtained from an adult woman who had mild COVID-19 (a few samples of this study predate the infection). Cell type and time point are not known. This chain's CDR3 is CASSQRLAGVREQYF. CDR3 nucleotides: TGTGCTAGCAGCCAAAGACTAGCGGGAGTCCGGGAGCAGTACTTC.